This T cell receptor beta chain stems from a study of T cell responses to AZD1222 COVID-19 vaccine. Overall study context: Timing groups of about 4 and about 12 weeks for second doses were pooled. Study conclusions and caveats: Females made up more of the donors, who were largely white British, and clonal diversity may have come out too low. Breadth and depth of Spike-specific TCRs rose after two AZD1222 doses.

The repertoire was sequenced with immunoSEQ multiplex PCR; TCRdb's copy has only in-frame clones and lacks some. Of over 100,000 clones in the sample, 90% were seen once. Trimming stripped 0 bases from V and 2 bases from J, with 7 bases between. Germline CDR1 reads MNHEY; CDR2 reads SVGAGI. This CDR3 is 14 amino acids long. Remarks on this clone: The antigen is not known.

This clonotype was sampled from an adult in good health. Here the sequenced sample was peripheral blood, taken on day 0 of AZD1222 vaccination. V is TRBV6-5 and J is TRBJ1-2; D uncertain. For the CDR3, the DNA is TGTGCCAGCAGTTACTCCTTGGAGAACTATGGCTACACCTTC. As protein: CASSYSLENYGYTF.